The 12 T cell receptor beta chains reported below all come from one sample, sequenced in a study of T-cell reconstitution after alpha-beta-depleted transplantation in children listed by TCRdb under 2016. Receptors were amplified or captured by PCR. Sequencing relied on an Illumina HiSeq 2500. To normalize quantification of the TCRbeta repertoire, the TCR libraries were built with molecular barcoding that relied on unique molecular identifiers. TCRdb reprocessed the public reads (quality trimming at Q25 with fastp, clone calling with MiXCR) and kept in-frame beta chains. CDR3 protein duplicates are merged, each entry listing the most common genes and DNA. For this sample there are a few hundred thousand distinct CDR3 sequences; 11% appear just once. The ten largest clones add up to 23% of the sample. Reading the label with the study, this specimen's treatment or condition is: allogeneic hematopoietic cell transplantation with graft depleted of TCRalphabeta T cells and CD19 B cells.

This material consisted of peripheral blood, taken 180 days after TCRalphabeta/CD19-depleted stem cell transplant. The receptors here all came from a male patient between 2 and 15 years old who had a stem cell transplant for chronic granulomatous disease, so the T cells may come from the graft donor.

By proportion, this clonotype is medium-sized. V and J are TRBV12-3 or TRBV12-4 and TRBJ1-1; TRBD1 agrees at 10 bases. V gave up 3 bases and J gave up 3 bases; unmatched junction bases: 4. The length of the CDR3 is 15 residues. The CDR3 reads CASSFLTGGYTEAFF. DNA for the CDR3: TGTGCCAGCAGTTTCCTGACAGGGGGCTACACTGAAGCTTTCTTT.

This clonotype was detected many times. The rearrangement links TRBV9 to TRBJ2-3; 7 bases align to TRBD1. There are 15 residues in the CDR3. V trimming: 4 bases; J trimming: 2 bases; junction bases outside the gene matches: 7. CDR1 is SGDLS, CDR2 YYNGEE, per germline. The CDR3 DNA follows: TGTGCCAGCAGCACAACCGGGACAGCCACAGATACGCAGTATTTT. This sequence encodes CASSTTGTATDTQYF.

This clonotype was recorded many times. The V and J genes are TRBV10-3 and TRBJ2-3, with 7 positions matching TRBD2. V was pared by 7 bases and J by 1 base, with 5 bases of the junction left unmatched. The CDR3 has 14 amino acids. Germline lookup yields CDR1 ENHRY and CDR2 SYGVKD. The CDR3 loop reads CAIKREGGTDTQYF. The CDR3 bases are TGTGCCATCAAGAGGGAGGGTGGCACAGATACGCAGTATTTT.

The sample holds many counts of this clonotype. V is TRBV10-3 and J is TRBJ1-1; D may be TRBD1 (6 bases). In germline, CDR1 is ENHRY, CDR2 SYGVKD. The CDR3 length is 11 residues. The V and J ends lost 2 bases and 10 bases respectively, with 8 bases between them. In DNA, the CDR3 is TGTGCCATCAGTGAGGGGGACATAGCTTTCTTT. Amino acids: CAISEGDIAFF.

As to this clonotype: A much larger clone sits a single nucleotide away, making a read error possible. This CDR3 reads CSAERGPREQHF. The CDR3 nucleotides read TGCAGTGCCGAACGGGGCCCGCGGGAGCAGCACTTC. The gene calls are TRBV20-1 and TRBJ2-7; TRBD2 matches 7 bases. In germline, CDR1 is DFQATT, CDR2 SNEGSKA (reference sequence). This CDR3 region has 12 residues.

This clonotype has a handful of counts. CDR3 in DNA: TGTGCCAGCCATGAAGGGGGTGTTAATGAGCAGTTCTTC. Translated, it gives CASHEGGVNEQFF. V usage is TRBV5-4 and J usage is TRBJ2-1; TRBD1 might be the D (6 bases). Trimming removed 7 bases at V and 7 bases at J, with 15 bases between. Germline-derived CDR1 and CDR2 are SGHNT and YYREEE (reference sequence). There are 13 residues in the CDR3.

The CDR3 here is CASSLGRDSPEAFF. The CDR3 nucleotides read TGCGCCAGCAGCTTGGGTCGGGACTCCCCTGAAGCTTTCTTT. This chain joins TRBV5-1 and TRBJ1-1, with D maybe TRBD1 (5 bases). V dropped 0 bases and J dropped 6 bases, with 12 bases sitting between them. This CDR3 comprises 14 residues. Germline CDR1 and CDR2: SGHRS and YFSETQ.

This clonotype was counted only a few times. This chain connects TRBV20-1 to TRBJ2-4, with 7 bases matching TRBD2. Germline assignment: CDR1 DFQATT and CDR2 SNEGSKA (reference sequence). J lost 0 bases, V lost 5 bases, and 13 bases had no gene match. The CDR3 runs 17 residues. Here the CDR3 reads CSAPGLDTTLAKNIQYF. The CDR3 nucleotides are TGCAGTGCTCCAGGACTAGACACAACTCTAGCCAAAAACATTCAGTACTTC.

At least ten counts were recorded for this clonotype. This rearrangement joins TRBV12-3 or TRBV12-4 to TRBJ2-7, with TRBD2 as a possible D gene (6 bases). This CDR3 region has 14 residues. Trimming shortened V by 6 bases and J by 6 bases, and 18 bases separated the two germline ends. DNA for the CDR3: TGTGCCAGCAGACCGGGACTGGAGGCGGCCGAGCAGTACTTC. It yields the protein CASRPGLEAAEQYF.

This clonotype was recorded at least ten times. This chain links TRBV9 with TRBJ2-1; D is uncertain. CDR3 size: 18 residues. Germline V gene data show CDR1 as SGDLS and CDR2 as YYNGEE. Trimming cost V 4 bases and J 0 bases, with 20 bases left between them. CDR3 bases: TGTGCCAGCAGCCCTACTCCGCCATCCTCCAGCTCCTACAATGAGCAGTTCTTC. It encodes CASSPTPPSSSSYNEQFF.

This clonotype has at least ten counts. The V call is TRBV7-3, the J call TRBJ2-3, with D possibly TRBD1 on 5 matching bases. The ends were cut back, 5 bases at V and 4 bases at J, with 7 bases in the middle. The CDR3 has 12 amino acids. Germline V CDR1 and CDR2: SGHTA, FQGTGA. The CDR3 sequence: CASSQGADTQYF. The CDR3 DNA reads TGTGCCAGCAGCCAAGGGGCAGATACGCAGTATTTT.

This clonotype appeared many times. V and J are TRBV5-1 and TRBJ2-1, with TRBD2 as a possible D gene (7 bases). From germline, CDR1 is SGHRS and CDR2 YFSETQ. There are 16 residues in the CDR3. V was shortened by 0 bases and J by 8 bases, with 18 bases between the two germline ends. CDR3 in DNA: TGCGCCAGCAGCTTGGAAGGGGGAGCGGGATGGGATGAGCAGTTCTTC. This codes for CASSLEGGAGWDEQFF. Drawing the rest from reference TRBV5-1 and TRBJ2-1, the complete variable domain is KAGVTQTPRYLIKTRGQQVTLSCSPISGHRSVSWYQQTPGQGLQFLFEYFSETQRNKGNFPGRFSGRQFSNSRSEMNVSTLELGDSALYLCASSLEGGAGWDEQFFGPGTRLTVL.